The 17 T cell receptor beta chains below come from one sample, sequenced in a study of T cell responses to AZD1222 COVID-19 vaccine. The repertoire was sequenced with immunoSEQ multiplex PCR; TCRdb's copy has only in-frame clones and lacks some. Of just under 150,000 clones listed, nearly 90% are singletons. The sample in question was peripheral blood, obtained 28 days after the second dose of the MenACWY control vaccine. The receptors stem from an adult who received the MenACWY meningococcal vaccine as a control.

This rearrangement joins TRBV7-3 to TRBJ2-2; D unresolved. The germline gives CDR1 SGHTA, CDR2 FQGTGA. V lost 5 bases to trimming and J lost 5 bases, with 15 bases between them. The length of the CDR3 is 15 residues. This CDR3 reads CASSPSGRNTGELFF. The CDR3 DNA follows: TGTGCCAGCAGCCCCTCCGGACGGAATACCGGGGAGCTGTTTTTT.

This clone came up a few times. V gene TRBV18 combines with J gene TRBJ1-1; D is possibly TRBD1 (6 bases). Trimming shortened V by 0 bases and J by 6 bases, and 14 bases separated the two germline ends. CDR3 length: 15 residues. CDR1 is KGHSH and CDR2 is LQKENI in the germline V gene. The CDR3 DNA reads as TGTGCCAGCTCACCACCTACCCTAAGGGGGGCTGAAGCTTTCTTT. Translating it yields CASSPPTLRGAEAFF.

The V and J genes are TRBV28 and TRBJ2-5; a possible D gene is TRBD2 (5 bases). Germline lookup yields CDR1 MDHEN and CDR2 SYDVKM. V was trimmed by 2 bases and J by 5 bases, leaving 12 bases between them. The CDR3 contains 14 residues. CDR3 amino acids: CASSLPLAGETQYF. The CDR3 nucleotides are TGTGCCAGCAGTTTACCGCTAGCCGGCGAGACCCAGTACTTC. Supplemented by reference TRBV28 and TRBJ2-5, the full variable domain reads DVKVTQSSRYLVKRTGEKVFLECVQDMDHENMFWYRQDPGLGLRLIYFSYDVKMKEKGDIPEGYSVSREKKERFSLILESASTNQTSMYLCASSLPLAGETQYFGPGTRLLVL.

The J gene is TRBJ1-2, the V gene TRBV7-2; D gene ambiguous. The CDR3 totals 14 residues. The germline CDR1 and CDR2 sequences are SGHTA and FQGNSA. With 5 bases removed from V and 0 bases from J, the gap between germline ends came to 10 bases. The CDR3 sequence is CASSPRAANYGYTF. Written as DNA, the CDR3 is TGTGCCAGCAGCCCTAGGGCGGCTAACTATGGCTACACCTTC. Drawing the rest from reference TRBV7-2 and TRBJ1-2, the complete variable domain is GAGVSQSPSNKVTEKGKDVELRCDPISGHTALYWYRQSLGQGLEFLIYFQGNSAPDKSGLPSDRFSAERTGGSVSTLTIQRTQQEDSAVYLCASSPRAANYGYTFGSGTRLTVV.

This clone is a singleton in its sample. The rearrangement joins TRBV11-3 to TRBJ2-7; D is uncertain. Trimming left V 3 bases short and J 3 bases short, with 9 bases between. This CDR3 has 13 amino acids. Germline V gene sequence: CDR1 SGHNT, CDR2 YENEEA. The CDR3 DNA sequence: TGTGCCAGCAGCTTTCCGGACGGCTACGAGCAGTACTTC. Its translation is CASSFPDGYEQYF. The full variable domain, rest sourced from reference TRBV11-3 and TRBJ2-7, is EAGVVQSPRYKIIEKKQPVAFWCNPISGHNTLYWYLQNLGQGPELLIRYENEEAVDDSQLPKDRFSAERLKGVDSTLKIQPAELGDSAVYLCASSFPDGYEQYFGPGTRLTVT.

The V gene is TRBV4-1, the J gene TRBJ1-1; D gene ambiguous. Germline assignment: CDR1 MGHRA and CDR2 YSYEKL. The germline V and J ends were trimmed by 3 bases and 5 bases, with 13 bases remaining between them. The CDR3 consists of 14 residues. CDR3 DNA sequence: TGCGCCAGCAGCCAGGGAAGGGTGGGGACTGAAGCTTTCTTT. Translated: CASSQGRVGTEAFF.

The chain couples TRBV5-1 to TRBJ2-1, with a tentative D call TRBD1 (6 bases). The CDR3 extends over 16 amino acids. V lost 0 bases, J lost 3 bases, and 13 bases lay in between. The germline V gene encodes CDR1 SGHRS and CDR2 YFSETQ. The CDR3 bases are TGCGCCAGCAGCTTGGCGGGCAGGGGTTACTACAATGAGCAGTTCTTC. This codes for CASSLAGRGYYNEQFF.

This chain joins TRBV2 and TRBJ1-6, with unresolved D. The CDR3 has 16 residues. Germline V gene lookup returns CDR1 SNHLY and CDR2 FYNNEI. Trimming removed 2 bases at V and 4 bases at J, with 12 bases between. The CDR3 sequence: CASSERSSPYNSPLHF. CDR3 sequence (DNA): TGTGCCAGCAGTGAAAGGTCATCCCCTTATAATTCACCCCTCCACTTT.

The chain links TRBV14 to TRBJ2-3; TRBD2 is a possible D gene (7 bases). Trimming took off 1 base at V and 0 bases at J, with 20 bases between the two ends. The CDR3 totals 19 residues. CDR1 SGHDN and CDR2 FVKESK come from the germline V gene. As DNA, the CDR3 is TGTGCCAGCAGCCAAGTACCCCTAAGGGGGGGGCCTAGCACAGATACGCAGTATTTT. This codes for CASSQVPLRGGPSTDTQYF.

The chain links TRBV3-1 (or the pseudogene TRBV3-2) to TRBJ2-5; no clear D gene. V was trimmed by 1 base and J by 4 bases, leaving 4 bases between them. CDR1 and CDR2 (germline): LGHDT, YNNKEL (reference sequence). CDR3 length: 12 residues. CDR3 DNA sequence: TGTGCCAGCAGCCAAGTGGGAGAGACCCAGTACTTC. Residues: CASSQVGETQYF.

DNA of the CDR3: TGTGCCAGCAGTTCCCTCCCTGGGGGCACAGATACGCAGTATTTT. It encodes CASSSLPGGTDTQYF. This chain uses TRBV6-5 with TRBJ2-3; D is ambiguous. Deletions cut 4 bases from V and 1 base from J, with 12 bases between. The CDR3 length is 15 residues. Germline V gene sequence: CDR1 MNHEY, CDR2 SVGAGI.

This chain connects TRBV28 to TRBJ1-1; the D gene is possibly TRBD1 (5 bases). CDR3 length equals 16 residues. The V and J ends lost 4 bases and 6 bases respectively, with 21 bases between them. The germline gives CDR1 MDHEN, CDR2 SYDVKM. For the CDR3, the DNA is TGTGCCAGCAGTTCACACCAAGCAGGGTCTTTAGCTGAAGCTTTCTTT. Translating gives CASSSHQAGSLAEAFF.

This clone was observed a few times. The V call is TRBV6-5, the J call TRBJ2-3; the match to TRBD2 covers 9 bases. Germline V gives CDR1 MNHEY, CDR2 SVGAGI. V shed 7 bases, J shed 3 bases, and the junction held 5 bases outside the gene matches. The CDR3 covers 14 residues. The CDR3 protein is CASNTGLATDTQYF. The CDR3 DNA is TGTGCCAGCAACACGGGACTAGCAACAGATACGCAGTATTTT.

V is TRBV6-5 and J is TRBJ1-1, with D tentatively TRBD1 (5 bases). The CDR3 contains 14 residues. Germline lookup yields CDR1 MNHEY and CDR2 SVGAGI. V dropped 3 bases and J dropped 0 bases, with 8 bases sitting between them. CDR3 coding DNA: TGTGCCAGCAGTTATCAGGGTATGAACACTGAAGCTTTCTTT. This codes for CASSYQGMNTEAFF.

V is TRBV30 and J is TRBJ2-1; no definite D call. V was clipped by 3 bases and J by 1 base, with 7 bases between them. Germline lookup yields CDR1 GTSNPN and CDR2 SVGIG (reference sequence). The CDR3 has 13 residues. In nucleotides, the CDR3 is TGTGCCTGGAGAAAGGATTCCTACAATGAGCAGTTCTTC. Its translation is CAWRKDSYNEQFF.

The J gene is TRBJ2-2, the V gene TRBV2, with TRBD2 as a possible D gene (6 bases). This CDR3 contains 13 residues. The germline V gene encodes CDR1 SNHLY and CDR2 FYNNEI. V was cut by 7 bases and J by 1 base, with 7 bases left in between. In nucleotides, the CDR3 is TGTGCCAGCACGGAGGGGAACACCGGGGAGCTGTTTTTT. The encoded protein is CASTEGNTGELFF.

The rearrangement joins TRBV28 to TRBJ1-2; D unresolved. This CDR3 is 14 amino acids long. Looked up from germline, CDR1 is MDHEN and CDR2 is SYDVKM. The germline V and J ends were trimmed by 2 bases and 5 bases, with 12 bases remaining between them. This chain's CDR3 is CASSLRHMGYGYTF. CDR3 in DNA: TGTGCCAGCAGTTTACGACATATGGGGTATGGCTACACCTTC.